This TCR beta chain was observed in a study of T cell responses to AZD1222 COVID-19 vaccine (dated by TCRdb to about 2021). Concerning the study at large: A total of just over 230 trial participants underwent TCR sequencing, of whom some 210 received two doses of AZD1222 and 26 received two doses of the MenACWY control vaccine. Trial participants were enrolled into age subgroups of 18-55, 56-69 and 70-plus years, which contained approximately 150, 28 and 58 TCR-sequenced participants, respectively.

The sample's time point label, in plain terms: about 28 days (+/-7) after the second vaccine dose. AZD1222 recipients with second doses at about 4 weeks or about 12 weeks were pooled, because spike-specific TCR depth and breadth did not differ between schedules. The vaccinee samples were drawn from two UK trials, COV001 and COV002, one of which was a single-blind randomized controlled phase 2/3 trial testing AZD1222 (ChAdOx1 nCoV-19) in healthy adults. For TCRbeta chain sequencing, PBMC samples were collected from trial participants at day 0 and at day 28 after the second dose. Paper-wide results and their limitations: In the small 56-69-year group, the increase in depth fell short of significance, most likely because of low power. The whole spike protein was spanned by vaccine-associated CD4 TCRs, and dominant responses were seen in regions 160-218 and 743-854. A significant rise in spike-specific TCR breadth and depth was observed after two AZD1222 doses relative to day 0 and relative to MenACWY recipients. Most participants were white British and females outnumbered males, and the authors suggested that clonal diversity may have been underestimated. No day 14 peak-response samples were available, so repertoires were characterized only after the peak T cell response. Reportedly, close to half of the unique spike-specific TCRs recognized epitopes lying outside the regions that are mutated in the B.1.351 and B.1.1.7 variants. Only five to seven AZD1222 recipients were SARS-CoV-2 seropositive at baseline, limiting conclusions about previously exposed vaccinees.

With regard to this clone: It lacks a known antigen. Per-nucleotide qualities are absent, and no much larger clonotype sits a single base away.

The CDR3 regions of human TCRbeta chains were analyzed by immunosequencing. Turning to the authors' computational methods: TCRs in the repertoires were compared against a reference library of SARS-CoV-2-specific TCRs that had been generated with the MIRA antigen-specificity platform. Breadth was defined as the fraction of unique TCRs that were SARS-CoV-2-associated. Depth was defined as the fraction of total T cells that were SARS-CoV-2-associated. Using the MIRA data, every spike-specific TCR was mapped to the spike region that the TCR reacted to and assigned to either a CD4 or a CD8 class. Log10-transformed breadth and depth values were compared by one-way ANOVA with Sidak's multiple comparisons tests. In its TCRdb copy, this immuneACCESS table keeps in-frame sequences only and misses some clones. Where compared with another copy, unresolved V genes explain less than half of these, and the others have no known cause. V and J calls and clone size follow that table, whereas D and trimming were derived from the DNA. Within this sample are 90,000 or so clones, with approximately 89% of them counted one time only. The ten biggest clones cover roughly 5% of the sample.

The sequence was collected from an adult who received the AZD1222 COVID-19 vaccine. The specimen comprised peripheral blood, sampled 28 days after the second AZD1222 dose.

The DNA sequence is as follows: TGTGCCAGCAGCTTAGAACTCGGCGAGCAGTACTTC. Translated, it gives CASSLELGEQYF. The chain is made from TRBV11-3 and TRBJ2-7; the D gene is unclear. CDR1 and CDR2 (SGHNT, YENEEA) derive from the germline V gene. From the cysteine through the phenylalanine, the CDR3 covers 12 amino acids. CDR3 DNA is the only sequence kept; it has 36 bases, read in frame from the first base. Trimming takes 0 bases from V and 6 bases from J, and the germline ends sit 6 bases apart.